This section outlines one TCR beta chain sequence together with its context. What it binds is unknown. This entry comes from a study of OX40 agonist ivuxolimab in advanced cancers. Study results and limitations: Compared with CD4+, CD8+ T cells on average had more expanded clones.

Method: immunoSEQ multiplex PCR; TCRdb's copy keeps in-frame clones and lacks some. The sample has roughly 93,000 clones, 92% seen once. V lost 1 base to trimming and J lost 0 bases, with 7 bases between them. In germline, CDR1 is SGHRS, CDR2 YFSETQ. The CDR3 loop spans 15 amino acids. Sequencing used CD4+ or CD8+ T cells sorted from blood, obtained in a trial of the OX40 agonist ivuxolimab. This sequence joins TRBV5-1 and TRBJ2-2; no reliable D call. This clonotype was obtained from an adult with an advanced solid tumor such as melanoma, head and neck, liver or kidney cancer. The CDR3 sequence: CASSLTRPNTGELFF. CDR3 nucleotides: TGCGCCAGCAGCTTGACCAGGCCGAACACCGGGGAGCTGTTTTTT. Based on the CDR3 plus reference TRBV5-1 and TRBJ2-2, the full variable domain is KAGVTQTPRYLIKTRGQQVTLSCSPISGHRSVSWYQQTPGQGLQFLFEYFSETQRNKGNFPGRFSGRQFSNSRSEMNVSTLELGDSALYLCASSLTRPNTGELFFGEGSRLTVL.